The clone carrying this T cell receptor beta chain was detected ten times or more. MiXCR was run by TCRdb on the 5' RACE reads, yielding one entry per CDR3 protein. The sample records 110,000 to 150,000 distinct CDR3 sequences, roughly 8% being singletons. This sample is part of a study of CD8 T cells in ankylosing spondylitis. This CDR3 region has 13 residues. Germline V gene sequence: CDR1 SGHAT, CDR2 FQNNGV. Between the trimmed V and J ends, which lost 5 bases and 3 bases, there was a span of 10 bases. This TCR derives from a male donor with ankylosing spondylitis. Sequencing input: synovial fluid, either unsorted or a sorted T cell fraction (not recorded which). The chain employs TRBV11-2 and TRBJ1-2; D perhaps matches TRBD1 (5 bases). CDR3 residues: CASSPTGYYGYTF. As DNA, the CDR3 is TGTGCCAGCAGCCCTACAGGTTACTATGGCTACACCTTC.